The present entry profiles one TCR beta chain with its context. This specimen belongs to a study of siplizumab effects on memory and regulatory T cells. Profiled with immunoSEQ multiplex PCR; TCRdb holds only in-frame clones, not every one. The repertoire holds some 80,000 clones, over 90% seen once, with about 18% in the top ten. The CDR3 contains 13 residues. Germline-derived CDR1 and CDR2 are ENHRY and SYGVKD. Trimming left V 4 bases short and J 0 bases short, with 6 bases between. The sequence was obtained from a human donor in good health. This chain uses TRBV10-3 with TRBJ1-1; no definite D call. The sequenced sample consisted of CD8+ T cells sorted from blood. DNA for the CDR3: TGTGCCATCAGTGCAGTAGTGAACACTGAAGCTTTCTTT. Its protein is CAISAVVNTEAFF.